This TCR beta chain was recovered during a study of cytomegalovirus exposure and HLA in healthy donors. Study-wide findings and caveats: Under in vitro conditions, a few CMV-associated chains were confirmed as specific for CMV antigens.

Trimming removed 6 bases from V and 0 bases from J; junction bases left unmatched: 25. In germline, CDR1 is MNHGY, CDR2 SAAAGT. The CDR3 loop spans 22 amino acids. TCRdb keeps only in-frame clones here, not all; method: immunoSEQ multiplex PCR. The sample yields 76,000 or so clones, 90% to 95% seen once. The donors formed part of the roughly 110-subject validation cohort, distinct from the roughly 600-subject first cohort. Notes on this clone: Its antigen remains unidentified.

V usage is TRBV6-8 and J usage is TRBJ2-3; 9 positions match TRBD2. This sequence was found in a woman aged 18-29 years in good health and CMV-seronegative. Sequencing used PBMCs. CDR3 sequence reads: CASRPPLWGDYRTSESTDTQYF. For the CDR3, the DNA is TGTGCCAGCAGACCCCCTCTCTGGGGGGACTATAGGACTAGCGAAAGCACAGATACGCAGTATTTT.